This entry concerns a single T cell receptor beta chain. The junction and the germline gene differ at one end; a read error may be behind it. This entry belongs to a study of blood T cell repertoires in COVID-19. Study details: Both acute and convalescent COVID-19 samples were obtained from the United States, Italy and Spain. PBMCs, B-cell-depleted T cells, or T cells were the source of the cDNA or gDNA that made up the material.

In the original workflow: How many nucleated cells were present was estimated from reference gene primer amplification. Here immunoSEQ multiplex PCR was the method, and the copy in TCRdb shows in-frame clones only, minus some. V and J calls and clone size are as listed in that table; D and trimming were resolved from the DNA. The sample lists about 59,000 clones, around 80% occurring once. The CDR3 is made up of 18 amino acids. CDR1 and CDR2 from the germline V gene are MNHEY and SMNVEV (reference sequence). Sequences were obtained from peripheral blood. The receptor was derived from a man in his 60s with acute or convalescent COVID-19. J is TRBJ2-1 and V is TRBV27, with 8 bases matching TRBD2. CDR3 sequence reads: CASTLNIREGLAYNEQFF. The CDR3 DNA sequence: TGTGCCAGCACTTTAAACATTCGGGAGGGCCTTGCCTACAATGAGCAGTTCTTC.